This is a list of T cell receptor beta chains from one sample in a study of patients and donors after allogeneic stem cell transplantation. From the RT-PCR reads, TCRdb called clonotypes with MiXCR, one entry per CDR3 protein. The table shows roughly 880,000 distinct CDR3 sequences, with roughly 18% occurring only once. The specimen sequenced was blood, either unsorted or a sorted T cell fraction (not recorded which). These receptors were taken from a human donor who was either an allogeneic HSCT recipient or a stem cell or donor lymphocyte infusion donor (not recorded which). It is not recorded whose cells these are; they may come from a transplant donor. The CDR3 runs from the conserved cysteine through the conserved F or W. The order of the fields is D gene, V gene, J gene, clone size, CDR3 DNA, CDR3 protein. The D gene is left open where the match is weak. Size values are once, few and many counts, or a class for expanded clones, and some rows have none.

D gene: .; V gene: TRBV11-3; J gene: TRBJ2-2; clone size: once; CDR3 DNA: TGTGCCAGCAGCCCCCGGACTTACGGGGAGCTGTTTTTT; CDR3 protein: CASSPRTYGELFF
D gene: TRBD1; V gene: TRBV7-2; J gene: TRBJ2-7; clone size: .; CDR3 DNA: TGTGCCAGCAGCCTACGGACAGGGCTCAGGGAGCAGTACTTC; CDR3 protein: CASSLRTGLREQYF
D gene: .; V gene: TRBV7-8; J gene: TRBJ2-1; clone size: many; CDR3 DNA: TGTGCCAGCAGCTTAGCGCACCACCACGCAGGGTATGAGCAGTTCTTC; CDR3 protein: CASSLAHHHAGYEQFF
D gene: .; V gene: TRBV7-6; J gene: TRBJ2-4; clone size: .; CDR3 DNA: TGTGCCAGCAGCCCGGGGGGCGATAAAAACATTCAGTACTTC; CDR3 protein: CASSPGGDKNIQYF
D gene: .; V gene: TRBV15; J gene: TRBJ2-2; clone size: .; CDR3 DNA: TGTGCCACCAGCAGGAGAGAGGGGGGGACCGGGGAGCTGTTTTTT; CDR3 protein: CATSRREGGTGELFF
D gene: .; V gene: TRBV4-2; J gene: TRBJ1-4; clone size: many; CDR3 DNA: TGTGCCAGCAGCCCGGGGACAACTAATGAAAAACTGTTTTTT; CDR3 protein: CASSPGTTNEKLFF
D gene: TRBD2; V gene: TRBV25-1; J gene: TRBJ2-3; clone size: .; CDR3 DNA: TGTGCCAGTACTAGCGGGAGGGCCCCAGATACGCAGTATTTT; CDR3 protein: CASTSGRAPDTQYF
D gene: .; V gene: TRBV12-3/TRBV12-4; J gene: TRBJ1-5; clone size: many; CDR3 DNA: TGTGCCAGCAGTTTAGCAACCCCGGGACTAGGTCAGCCCCAGCATTTT; CDR3 protein: CASSLATPGLGQPQHF
D gene: .; V gene: TRBV27; J gene: TRBJ2-7; clone size: .; CDR3 DNA: TGTGCCAGCAGTCCGCATGGGGGCTACGAGCAGTACTTC; CDR3 protein: CASSPHGGYEQYF
D gene: .; V gene: TRBV2; J gene: TRBJ1-5; clone size: few; CDR3 DNA: TGTGCCAGCAGTGAAGGGGGGATTTTTCAGCCCCAGCATTTT; CDR3 protein: CASSEGGIFQPQHF
D gene: TRBD1; V gene: TRBV2; J gene: TRBJ2-1; clone size: .; CDR3 DNA: TGTGCCAGCGCGATCGACAGGGGGAGCTACAATGAGCAGTTCTTC; CDR3 protein: CASAIDRGSYNEQFF
D gene: TRBD2; V gene: TRBV3-1; J gene: TRBJ2-1; clone size: .; CDR3 DNA: TGTGCCAGCAGCCAACCAACCCCGGGGGGGCGGGGTAATGAGCAGTTCTTC; CDR3 protein: CASSQPTPGGRGNEQFF
D gene: .; V gene: TRBV5-1; J gene: TRBJ1-1; clone size: many; CDR3 DNA: TGCGCCAGCAGTGCGGGAAACACTGAAGCTTTCTTT; CDR3 protein: CASSAGNTEAFF
D gene: .; V gene: TRBV20-1; J gene: TRBJ1-1; clone size: few; CDR3 DNA: TGCAGTGCTAGAGATAGGCGGAGGAACACTGAAGCTTTCTTT; CDR3 protein: CSARDRRRNTEAFF
D gene: .; V gene: TRBV6-2/TRBV6-3; J gene: TRBJ1-3; clone size: .; CDR3 DNA: TGTGCCAGCAGAGGACAGATTTCTGGAAACACCATATATTTT; CDR3 protein: CASRGQISGNTIYF
D gene: .; V gene: TRBV20-1; J gene: TRBJ2-7; clone size: .; CDR3 DNA: TGCAGTGCTAGAGTTACACCCTACGAGCAGTACTTC; CDR3 protein: CSARVTPYEQYF
D gene: .; V gene: TRBV7-9; J gene: TRBJ2-3; clone size: few; CDR3 DNA: TGTGCCAGCAGCCTTCGGGACGTGACAGATACGCAGTATTTT; CDR3 protein: CASSLRDVTDTQYF
D gene: TRBD2; V gene: TRBV7-2; J gene: TRBJ2-1; clone size: few; CDR3 DNA: TGTGCCAGCAGCCTCGGACTAGCGGGGCGAAGTGCGTTCTTC; CDR3 protein: CASSLGLAGRSAFF
D gene: .; V gene: TRBV20-1; J gene: TRBJ2-7; clone size: .; CDR3 DNA: TGCAGTGCTGGCCCGGGACTTACGGCGGGGGAGCAGTACTTC; CDR3 protein: CSAGPGLTAGEQYF
D gene: .; V gene: TRBV5-1; J gene: TRBJ2-1; clone size: .; CDR3 DNA: TGCGCCAGCAGCTCTGATAGCTCCTATGAGCAGTTCTTC; CDR3 protein: CASSSDSSYEQFF
D gene: .; V gene: TRBV12-3/TRBV12-4; J gene: TRBJ1-3; clone size: .; CDR3 DNA: TGTGCCAGCAGTTTAAGTGGAGTGTCCTATGAAAACACCATATATTTT; CDR3 protein: CASSLSGVSYENTIYF
D gene: TRBD1; V gene: TRBV12-3/TRBV12-4; J gene: TRBJ1-1; clone size: many; CDR3 DNA: TGTGCCAGCAGTCGAGACAGGGGTGAAGCTTTCTTT; CDR3 protein: CASSRDRGEAFF
D gene: TRBD1; V gene: TRBV12-3/TRBV12-4; J gene: TRBJ2-7; clone size: many; CDR3 DNA: TGTGCCAGCAGTTTGACAGGGGGCATCCACGAGCAGTACTTC; CDR3 protein: CASSLTGGIHEQYF
D gene: .; V gene: TRBV25-1; J gene: TRBJ1-2; clone size: .; CDR3 DNA: TGTGCCAGCAGTGACGACGGGGTTGGTTATGGCTACACCTTC; CDR3 protein: CASSDDGVGYGYTF
D gene: TRBD1; V gene: TRBV6-1; J gene: TRBJ1-5; clone size: few; CDR3 DNA: TGTGCCAGCAGTGAGTTCGGGACAGTAATTCCCAATCAGCCCCAGCATTTT; CDR3 protein: CASSEFGTVIPNQPQHF
D gene: .; V gene: TRBV9; J gene: TRBJ1-6; clone size: .; CDR3 DNA: TGTGCCAGCAGCGTAGACGGGAGAATGAAGTCACCCCTCCACTTT; CDR3 protein: CASSVDGRMKSPLHF
D gene: TRBD1; V gene: TRBV9; J gene: TRBJ1-2; clone size: few; CDR3 DNA: TGTGCCAGCAGCTACGGGACAGGGGCGAGGAGCTACACCTTC; CDR3 protein: CASSYGTGARSYTF
D gene: .; V gene: TRBV19; J gene: TRBJ2-1; clone size: .; CDR3 DNA: TGTGCCAGTAGTATAGATGGGTCCTCGGGTGAGCAGTTCTTC; CDR3 protein: CASSIDGSSGEQFF
D gene: .; V gene: TRBV6-2/TRBV6-3; J gene: TRBJ2-1; clone size: .; CDR3 DNA: TGTGCCAGCAGTTACTGGCTATACAATGAGCAGTTCTTC; CDR3 protein: CASSYWLYNEQFF
D gene: TRBD2; V gene: TRBV5-4; J gene: TRBJ2-7; clone size: few; CDR3 DNA: TGTGCCAGCAGCTCGGGTCAGCTAGCGGGGATCTACGAGCAGTACTTC; CDR3 protein: CASSSGQLAGIYEQYF
D gene: .; V gene: TRBV6-5; J gene: TRBJ1-3; clone size: .; CDR3 DNA: TGTGCCAGCAGTTACAACTCCCTTTCTGGAAACACCATATATTTT; CDR3 protein: CASSYNSLSGNTIYF
D gene: TRBD1; V gene: TRBV4-1; J gene: TRBJ2-5; clone size: .; CDR3 DNA: TGCGCCAGCAGCCAAGACGGGACAGACCCGGAGACCCAGTACTTC; CDR3 protein: CASSQDGTDPETQYF
D gene: .; V gene: TRBV27; J gene: TRBJ2-7; clone size: .; CDR3 DNA: TGTGCCAGCAGTTTACAAGGGATAGACTACGAGCAGTACTTC; CDR3 protein: CASSLQGIDYEQYF
D gene: .; V gene: TRBV10-3; J gene: TRBJ1-2; clone size: .; CDR3 DNA: TGTGCCATCATCCAATCCTTGGACTCAAACTATGGCTACACCTTC; CDR3 protein: CAIIQSLDSNYGYTF
D gene: TRBD1; V gene: TRBV7-2; J gene: TRBJ1-6; clone size: .; CDR3 DNA: TGTGCCAGCAGCCCTTTACCCGACAGGGGATACCGGTCACCCCTCCACTTT; CDR3 protein: CASSPLPDRGYRSPLHF
D gene: TRBD2; V gene: TRBV11-1; J gene: TRBJ2-2; clone size: .; CDR3 DNA: TGTGCCAGCAGCTTTGGCGGGAGGAGGGACACCGGGGAGCTGTTTTTT; CDR3 protein: CASSFGGRRDTGELFF
D gene: .; V gene: TRBV29-1; J gene: TRBJ1-4; clone size: .; CDR3 DNA: TGCAGCGCCCTGGGGGTAAATGAAAAACTGTTTTTT; CDR3 protein: CSALGVNEKLFF
D gene: TRBD2; V gene: TRBV12-3/TRBV12-4; J gene: TRBJ2-1; clone size: .; CDR3 DNA: TGTGCCAGCAGTTTAGCCGGACTAGGGTCGAATGAGCAGTTCTTC; CDR3 protein: CASSLAGLGSNEQFF
D gene: .; V gene: TRBV18; J gene: TRBJ1-1; clone size: .; CDR3 DNA: TGTGCCAGCTCACCTAAACAGGGATCGCACACTGAAGCTTTCTTT; CDR3 protein: CASSPKQGSHTEAFF
D gene: .; V gene: TRBV20-1; J gene: TRBJ1-3; clone size: .; CDR3 DNA: TGCAGTGCTAGAGATATGGAGAGGGAAGAAGCCATATATTTT; CDR3 protein: CSARDMEREEAIYF
D gene: .; V gene: TRBV4-2; J gene: TRBJ1-4; clone size: many; CDR3 DNA: TGTGCCAGCAGCCAAAGAGTCACTAATGAAAAACTGTTTTTT; CDR3 protein: CASSQRVTNEKLFF
D gene: TRBD2; V gene: TRBV11-2; J gene: TRBJ2-3; clone size: .; CDR3 DNA: TGTGCCAGCAGCCCTCGCGGGGGGGCAGCAGATACGCAGTATTTT; CDR3 protein: CASSPRGGAADTQYF
D gene: TRBD2; V gene: TRBV20-1; J gene: TRBJ2-7; clone size: few; CDR3 DNA: TGCAGTGCTAGAGAAGGGACTAGCGGGAGGGTAGAGCAGTACTTC; CDR3 protein: CSAREGTSGRVEQYF
D gene: .; V gene: TRBV15; J gene: TRBJ1-1; clone size: .; CDR3 DNA: TGTGCCACCAGCAGAGCAAATATGGGGGGCACTGAAGCTTTCTTT; CDR3 protein: CATSRANMGGTEAFF
D gene: .; V gene: TRBV20-1; J gene: TRBJ1-5; clone size: few; CDR3 DNA: TGCAGCGGGCGGCAGGTGTATAGCAATCAGCCCCAGCATTTT; CDR3 protein: CSGRQVYSNQPQHF
D gene: TRBD1; V gene: TRBV30; J gene: TRBJ2-7; clone size: .; CDR3 DNA: TGTGCCTACAGGGGCCTCTACGAGCAGTACTTC; CDR3 protein: CAYRGLYEQYF
D gene: .; V gene: TRBV12-3/TRBV12-4; J gene: TRBJ1-1; clone size: .; CDR3 DNA: TGTGCCAGCAGTTCCCCAGGGGCCTTGGAGAACACTGAAGCTTTCTTT; CDR3 protein: CASSSPGALENTEAFF
D gene: .; V gene: TRBV7-2; J gene: TRBJ1-2; clone size: .; CDR3 DNA: TGTGCCAGCAGCCGACCTAGGGCAGGAAACTATGGCTACACCTTC; CDR3 protein: CASSRPRAGNYGYTF
D gene: .; V gene: TRBV12-3/TRBV12-4; J gene: TRBJ2-1; clone size: few; CDR3 DNA: TGTGCCAGCAGCACCACTCGGCGGGGTGAGCAGTTCTTC; CDR3 protein: CASSTTRRGEQFF
D gene: .; V gene: TRBV12-3/TRBV12-4; J gene: TRBJ2-5; clone size: .; CDR3 DNA: TGTGCCAGCAGTTTAATGGCGGGCCCAGAGACCCAGTACTTC; CDR3 protein: CASSLMAGPETQYF